These T cell receptor beta chains were read from a single sample in a study of blood T cell repertoires in COVID-19. TCRdb's table, derived via immunoSEQ multiplex PCR, lists solely in-frame clones and lacks some. The repertoire holds around 140,000 clones, with 75% to 90% as singletons. What was sequenced was peripheral blood. Source of these receptors: a man aged 55-75 years with active or convalescent COVID-19. Both conserved end residues are part of each CDR3. Fields, in order: J gene, D gene, clone size, V gene, CDR3 DNA, CDR3 protein. D genes are given only for firm matches. A clone size is listed for some rows: how often the clone was seen (once, few, many), or a class if it is expanded.

J gene: TRBJ1-2; D gene: -; clone size: -; V gene: TRBV28; CDR3 DNA: TGTGCCAGCAGTAAAAGACAGTATAACTATGGCTACACCTTC; CDR3 protein: CASSKRQYNYGYTF
J gene: TRBJ2-7; D gene: TRBD1; clone size: -; V gene: TRBV18; CDR3 DNA: TGTGCCAGCTCGCGCGAGACAGGGTCTCCATACGAGCAGTACTTC; CDR3 protein: CASSRETGSPYEQYF
J gene: TRBJ1-5; D gene: TRBD1; clone size: -; V gene: TRBV3-1/TRBV3-2; CDR3 DNA: TGTGCCTCCAACCAGGGGGGAGCCAATCAGCCCCAGCATTTT; CDR3 protein: CASNQGGANQPQHF
J gene: TRBJ2-5; D gene: TRBD1; clone size: -; V gene: TRBV10-3; CDR3 DNA: TGTGCCATCAGCCAAGGACAGGGGATTGAGGAGACCCAGTACTTC; CDR3 protein: CAISQGQGIEETQYF
J gene: TRBJ2-3; D gene: -; clone size: -; V gene: TRBV28; CDR3 DNA: TGTGCCACGACTCGGGGGGCGGGGACAGATACGCAGTATTTT; CDR3 protein: CATTRGAGTDTQYF
J gene: TRBJ2-7; D gene: TRBD2; clone size: -; V gene: TRBV6-2/TRBV6-3; CDR3 DNA: TGTGCCAGCAGTACCCTAGCGGGGGGCCCCTACGAGCAGTACTTC; CDR3 protein: CASSTLAGGPYEQYF
J gene: TRBJ1-1; D gene: -; clone size: -; V gene: TRBV5-6; CDR3 DNA: TGTGCCAGCAGCTCTGGTCTCAGGGATGGTGGACAAGGAGCTTTCTTT; CDR3 protein: CASSSGLRDGGQGAFF
J gene: TRBJ2-2; D gene: TRBD2; clone size: -; V gene: TRBV27; CDR3 DNA: TGTGCCAGCAGTCCGTGGTCTAGCGGGGCCGGGGAGCTGTTTTTT; CDR3 protein: CASSPWSSGAGELFF
J gene: TRBJ1-2; D gene: TRBD1; clone size: -; V gene: TRBV6-4; CDR3 DNA: TGTGCCAGCAGTGCTTCGGGACAGTCTAACTATGGCTACACCTTC; CDR3 protein: CASSASGQSNYGYTF
J gene: TRBJ2-3; D gene: TRBD2; clone size: -; V gene: TRBV9; CDR3 DNA: TGTGCCAGCAGCGCGGGGACTAGCGGACGCACAGATACGCAGTATTTT; CDR3 protein: CASSAGTSGRTDTQYF
J gene: TRBJ1-5; D gene: -; clone size: -; V gene: TRBV30; CDR3 DNA: TGTGCCTGGAGTGTTCCCGCGAGGCTTAATCAGCCCCAGCATTTT; CDR3 protein: CAWSVPARLNQPQHF
J gene: TRBJ1-5; D gene: TRBD1; clone size: -; V gene: TRBV18; CDR3 DNA: TGTGCCAGCTCACAAGGGACAGGCTTAGCGCCCCAGCATTTT; CDR3 protein: CASSQGTGLAPQHF
J gene: TRBJ1-1; D gene: -; clone size: -; V gene: TRBV11-2; CDR3 DNA: TGTGCCAGCAGCTTCCTCACACAGAACACTGAAGCTTTCTTT; CDR3 protein: CASSFLTQNTEAFF
J gene: TRBJ2-3; D gene: -; clone size: -; V gene: TRBV4-1; CDR3 DNA: TGCGCCAGCAGCCGAGGCAACGGGGGGGACAGGGCCTCAGATACGCAGTATTTT; CDR3 protein: CASSRGNGGDRASDTQYF
J gene: TRBJ1-1; D gene: TRBD1; clone size: -; V gene: TRBV19; CDR3 DNA: TGTGCCAGTAGTTGGGCCCAAAGTGGGACAGGGGAAAGGAGTGAAGCTTTCTTT; CDR3 protein: CASSWAQSGTGERSEAFF
J gene: TRBJ1-2; D gene: -; clone size: -; V gene: TRBV24-1; CDR3 DNA: TGTGCCACCAGTGATCGTGTACGTCCCCCCGGGTGGCACTATGGCTACACCTTC; CDR3 protein: CATSDRVRPPGWHYGYTF
J gene: TRBJ2-3; D gene: -; clone size: -; V gene: TRBV4-2; CDR3 DNA: TGTGCCAGCAGCCAAGTTTTGTCGTCGGTAGATACGCAGTATTTT; CDR3 protein: CASSQVLSSVDTQYF
J gene: TRBJ1-3; D gene: -; clone size: -; V gene: TRBV28; CDR3 DNA: TGTGCCAGCAGTTCGTTTGCAGACAGCTCTGGAAACACCATATATTTT; CDR3 protein: CASSSFADSSGNTIYF
J gene: TRBJ2-7; D gene: -; clone size: -; V gene: TRBV28; CDR3 DNA: TGTGCCAGCAGTTTAGGAGATACCTACTACGAGCAGTACTTC; CDR3 protein: CASSLGDTYYEQYF
J gene: TRBJ1-5; D gene: -; clone size: -; V gene: TRBV10-3; CDR3 DNA: TGTGCCATCAGGGACATAACTAGCAATCAGCCCCAGCATTTT; CDR3 protein: CAIRDITSNQPQHF
J gene: TRBJ2-7; D gene: TRBD2; clone size: -; V gene: TRBV4-2; CDR3 DNA: TGTGCCAGCAGCCCTTCGGGGGAGGGCTCCTACGAGCAGTACTTC; CDR3 protein: CASSPSGEGSYEQYF
J gene: TRBJ1-1; D gene: -; clone size: few; V gene: TRBV7-2; CDR3 DNA: TGTGCCAGCAGCTTAGAACCGGGCACTGAAGCTTTCTTT; CDR3 protein: CASSLEPGTEAFF
J gene: TRBJ2-3; D gene: -; clone size: -; V gene: TRBV6-2/TRBV6-3; CDR3 DNA: TGTGCCAGCAGTATGGACACGGCACGTAATACGCAGTATTTT; CDR3 protein: CASSMDTARNTQYF
J gene: TRBJ1-1; D gene: -; clone size: -; V gene: TRBV5-1; CDR3 DNA: TGCGCCAGCAGCTTGTACGACAGACAGAACACTGAAGCTTTCTTT; CDR3 protein: CASSLYDRQNTEAFF
J gene: TRBJ2-7; D gene: -; clone size: -; V gene: TRBV3-1/TRBV3-2; CDR3 DNA: TGTGCCAGCAGCCGAACCCTTACAGGCCTCACCTACGAGCAGTACTTC; CDR3 protein: CASSRTLTGLTYEQYF
J gene: TRBJ1-1; D gene: -; clone size: -; V gene: TRBV7-2; CDR3 DNA: TGTGCCAGCAGCTTACTTCAGGAAAACACTGAAGCTTTCTTT; CDR3 protein: CASSLLQENTEAFF
J gene: TRBJ2-1; D gene: TRBD2; clone size: -; V gene: TRBV19; CDR3 DNA: TGTGCCAGTAGTACCCCCTCTCCGGGGGGTCCCGGTGAGCAGTTCTTC; CDR3 protein: CASSTPSPGGPGEQFF
J gene: TRBJ1-1; D gene: TRBD1; clone size: -; V gene: TRBV19; CDR3 DNA: TGTGCCAGTAGTATCTCTTCAGGGGGGTCGGCTTTCTTT; CDR3 protein: CASSISSGGSAFF
J gene: TRBJ2-4; D gene: -; clone size: once; V gene: TRBV5-1; CDR3 DNA: TGCGCCAGCAGCTTAAAGGAGAGAGTCATTCAGTACTTC; CDR3 protein: CASSLKERVIQYF
J gene: TRBJ1-5; D gene: TRBD1; clone size: -; V gene: TRBV6-1; CDR3 DNA: TGTGCCAGCAGTGAGCTGAAGGGGGCGCTTGATCAGCCCCAGCATTTT; CDR3 protein: CASSELKGALDQPQHF
J gene: TRBJ1-5; D gene: TRBD1; clone size: -; V gene: TRBV28; CDR3 DNA: TGTGCCAGCAGTTTCATCGGGACAGGGGATCAGCCCCAGCATTTT; CDR3 protein: CASSFIGTGDQPQHF
J gene: TRBJ2-3; D gene: TRBD2; clone size: -; V gene: TRBV7-2; CDR3 DNA: TGTGCCAGCAGCTTTAGCGGGGCGGGGGGAGATACGCAGTATTTT; CDR3 protein: CASSFSGAGGDTQYF
J gene: TRBJ2-7; D gene: TRBD2; clone size: -; V gene: TRBV5-1; CDR3 DNA: TGCGCCAGCAGCTTGAAGGTAGCGGGCTACGAGCAGTACTTC; CDR3 protein: CASSLKVAGYEQYF
J gene: TRBJ1-1; D gene: -; clone size: -; V gene: TRBV20-1; CDR3 DNA: TGCAGTGCCGCCGGAGGCACTGAAGCTTTCTTT; CDR3 protein: CSAAGGTEAFF
J gene: TRBJ2-2; D gene: TRBD2; clone size: -; V gene: TRBV24-1; CDR3 DNA: TGTGCCACCAGTGATTGGGAGGGACGGAACACCGGGGAGCTGTTTTTT; CDR3 protein: CATSDWEGRNTGELFF
J gene: TRBJ1-5; D gene: -; clone size: few; V gene: TRBV7-2; CDR3 DNA: TGTGCCAGCAGCTTAAGCGGTCTTAGCAATCAGCCCCAGCATTTT; CDR3 protein: CASSLSGLSNQPQHF
J gene: TRBJ2-1; D gene: TRBD2; clone size: few; V gene: TRBV9; CDR3 DNA: TGTGCCAGCAGGCCCGGGACTAGCGGATACTACAATGAGCAGTTCTTC; CDR3 protein: CASRPGTSGYYNEQFF
J gene: TRBJ1-3; D gene: -; clone size: -; V gene: TRBV19; CDR3 DNA: TGTGCCAGCAAATATGCGTCTGGAAACACCATATATTTT; CDR3 protein: CASKYASGNTIYF
J gene: TRBJ2-1; D gene: TRBD2; clone size: -; V gene: TRBV19; CDR3 DNA: TGTGCCAGTAGTATTACGGGGGGGGCAAACAATGAGCAGTTCTTC; CDR3 protein: CASSITGGANNEQFF
J gene: TRBJ2-7; D gene: -; clone size: -; V gene: TRBV14; CDR3 DNA: TGTGCCAGCAGCCGACTGAGCGCTTCCAGCGAGCAGTACTTC; CDR3 protein: CASSRLSASSEQYF
J gene: TRBJ1-5; D gene: TRBD1; clone size: once; V gene: TRBV19; CDR3 DNA: TGTGCCAGTAGTACGGACAGGGCAGGGCAGCCCCAGCATTTT; CDR3 protein: CASSTDRAGQPQHF
J gene: TRBJ2-1; D gene: TRBD1; clone size: -; V gene: TRBV28; CDR3 DNA: TGTGCCAGCAGTTTATTACAGGGGCGGTGGTTCTTC; CDR3 protein: CASSLLQGRWFF
J gene: TRBJ1-1; D gene: TRBD1; clone size: once; V gene: TRBV25-1; CDR3 DNA: TGTGCCAGCAGTGACCTCCCCGGGACAGACAACACTGAAGCTTTCTTT; CDR3 protein: CASSDLPGTDNTEAFF
J gene: TRBJ1-5; D gene: -; clone size: -; V gene: TRBV19; CDR3 DNA: TGTGCCAGTAGTCCCTCTGACGGGTTCCCTCAGCCCCAGCATTTT; CDR3 protein: CASSPSDGFPQPQHF
J gene: TRBJ1-5; D gene: -; clone size: -; V gene: TRBV19; CDR3 DNA: TGTGCCAGTAGTATGGGTGGGAGGAAAAGGACGGACGTTAGCAATCAGCCCCAGCATTTT; CDR3 protein: CASSMGGRKRTDVSNQPQHF
J gene: TRBJ1-1; D gene: TRBD1; clone size: -; V gene: TRBV27; CDR3 DNA: TGTGCCAGCAGTTTAGTACGGGGACAGGGGGCTGAAGCTTTCTTT; CDR3 protein: CASSLVRGQGAEAFF
J gene: TRBJ1-6; D gene: -; clone size: -; V gene: TRBV28; CDR3 DNA: TGTGCCAGCACCCCAGATGGGGCGGTGTCACCCCTCCACTTT; CDR3 protein: CASTPDGAVSPLHF
J gene: TRBJ1-4; D gene: -; clone size: -; V gene: TRBV5-1; CDR3 DNA: TGCGCCAGCAAGGACACATGGGGTGAAAAACTGTTTTTT; CDR3 protein: CASKDTWGEKLFF
J gene: TRBJ1-2; D gene: TRBD1; clone size: -; V gene: TRBV6-5; CDR3 DNA: TGTGCCAGCAGTAGGTCCGGGACAGGGAGCTATGGCTACACCTTC; CDR3 protein: CASSRSGTGSYGYTF
J gene: TRBJ1-4; D gene: TRBD1; clone size: -; V gene: TRBV25-1; CDR3 DNA: TGTGCCAGCAGTGTCCGGGACAGAGGAAAACTGTTTTTT; CDR3 protein: CASSVRDRGKLFF
J gene: TRBJ1-1; D gene: -; clone size: -; V gene: TRBV24-1; CDR3 DNA: TGTGCCACCAGTGATTCGGACAGATTGAACACTGAAGCTTTCTTT; CDR3 protein: CATSDSDRLNTEAFF
J gene: TRBJ1-5; D gene: -; clone size: -; V gene: TRBV27; CDR3 DNA: TGTGCCAGCAGTTTACAAGGACAGATCAATCAGCCCCAGCATTTT; CDR3 protein: CASSLQGQINQPQHF
J gene: TRBJ1-4; D gene: TRBD1; clone size: -; V gene: TRBV9; CDR3 DNA: TGTGCCAGCAGCCCACGGGACAGCCAAAATGAAAAACTGTTTTTT; CDR3 protein: CASSPRDSQNEKLFF
J gene: TRBJ1-4; D gene: TRBD1; clone size: -; V gene: TRBV9; CDR3 DNA: TGTGCCAGCAGCATTTCCAGGACAGGGAATGAAAAACTGTTTTTT; CDR3 protein: CASSISRTGNEKLFF
J gene: TRBJ1-4; D gene: -; clone size: -; V gene: TRBV3-1/TRBV3-2; CDR3 DNA: TGTGCCAGCAGCCAAGAGCTGATTTCAGGGGCGAAACTGTTTTTT; CDR3 protein: CASSQELISGAKLFF
J gene: TRBJ1-1; D gene: -; clone size: -; V gene: TRBV18; CDR3 DNA: TGTGCCAGCTCACCGAGCAGGGACACTGAAGCTTTCTTT; CDR3 protein: CASSPSRDTEAFF
J gene: TRBJ2-7; D gene: TRBD1; clone size: -; V gene: TRBV19; CDR3 DNA: TGTGCCAGTATTCTCCGGGACAGGGGGCGGGCCTCTGGCTACGAGCAGTACTTC; CDR3 protein: CASILRDRGRASGYEQYF
J gene: TRBJ2-7; D gene: -; clone size: -; V gene: TRBV15; CDR3 DNA: TGTGCCACCAGCAGAGATCGCGGCTACGAGCAGTACTTC; CDR3 protein: CATSRDRGYEQYF
J gene: TRBJ1-1; D gene: TRBD1; clone size: -; V gene: TRBV24-1; CDR3 DNA: TGTGCCACCGGGGCAGGGGGTGGTGAAGCTTTCTTT; CDR3 protein: CATGAGGGEAFF
J gene: TRBJ1-3; D gene: -; clone size: -; V gene: TRBV3-1/TRBV3-2; CDR3 DNA: TGTGCCAGCAGCCCCTCGAGCCAGGGTGGAAACACCATATATTTT; CDR3 protein: CASSPSSQGGNTIYF